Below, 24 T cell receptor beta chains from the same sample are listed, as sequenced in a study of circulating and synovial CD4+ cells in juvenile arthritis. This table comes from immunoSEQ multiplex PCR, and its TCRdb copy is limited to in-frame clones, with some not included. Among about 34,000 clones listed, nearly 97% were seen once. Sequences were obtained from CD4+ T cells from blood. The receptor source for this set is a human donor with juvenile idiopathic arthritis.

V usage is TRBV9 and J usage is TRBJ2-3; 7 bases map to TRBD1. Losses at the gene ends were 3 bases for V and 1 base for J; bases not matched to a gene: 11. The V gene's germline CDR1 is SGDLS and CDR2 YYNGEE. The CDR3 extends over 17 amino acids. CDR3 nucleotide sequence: TGTGCCAGCAGCGCCCGAACAGGGGATCGGGGCACAGATACGCAGTATTTT. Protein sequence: CASSARTGDRGTDTQYF.

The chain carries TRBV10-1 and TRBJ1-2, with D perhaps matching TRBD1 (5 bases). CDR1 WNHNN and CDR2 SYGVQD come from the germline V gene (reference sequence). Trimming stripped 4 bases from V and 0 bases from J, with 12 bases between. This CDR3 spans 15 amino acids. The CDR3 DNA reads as TGCGCCAGCAGTGCCTACAGGCCAACTAACTATGGCTACACCTTC. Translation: CASSAYRPTNYGYTF.

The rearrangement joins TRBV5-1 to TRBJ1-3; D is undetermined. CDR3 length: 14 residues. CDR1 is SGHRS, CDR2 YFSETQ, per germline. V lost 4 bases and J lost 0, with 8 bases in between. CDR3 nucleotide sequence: TGCGCCAGCAGCGAGGGCCACTCTGGAAACACCATATATTTT. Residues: CASSEGHSGNTIYF.

The CDR3 sequence is CASIKSGGAKDTQYF. CDR3 DNA sequence: TGTGCCAGCATCAAATCGGGGGGGGCTAAAGATACGCAGTATTTT. The chain combines TRBV7-3 with TRBJ2-3, with TRBD2 matching 8 bases. CDR1 and CDR2 from the germline V gene are SGHTA and FQGTGA. CDR3 size: 15 residues. The junction had 11 bases not matched to a gene; V was cut back by 7 bases and J by 5 bases.

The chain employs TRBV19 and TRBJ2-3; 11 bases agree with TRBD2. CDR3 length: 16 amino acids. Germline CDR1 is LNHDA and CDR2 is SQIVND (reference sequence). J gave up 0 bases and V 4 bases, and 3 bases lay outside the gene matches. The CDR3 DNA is TGTGCCAGTAGTACCTTAGCGGGAGGGAGCACAGATACGCAGTATTTT. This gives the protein CASSTLAGGSTDTQYF.

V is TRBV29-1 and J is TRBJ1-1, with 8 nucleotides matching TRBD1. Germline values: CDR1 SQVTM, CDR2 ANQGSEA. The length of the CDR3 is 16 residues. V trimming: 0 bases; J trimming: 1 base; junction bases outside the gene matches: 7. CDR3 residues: CSVEEEQGVWNTEAFF. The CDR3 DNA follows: TGCAGCGTTGAAGAGGAACAGGGGGTATGGAACACTGAAGCTTTCTTT.

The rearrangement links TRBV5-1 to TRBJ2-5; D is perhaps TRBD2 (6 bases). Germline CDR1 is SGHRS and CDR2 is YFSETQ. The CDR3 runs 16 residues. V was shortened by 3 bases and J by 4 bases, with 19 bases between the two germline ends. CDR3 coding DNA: TGCGCCAGCAGCTCTAGCGACCCTTCTCGGGGAGAGACCCAGTACTTC. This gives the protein CASSSSDPSRGETQYF. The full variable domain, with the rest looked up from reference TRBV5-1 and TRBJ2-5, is KAGVTQTPRYLIKTRGQQVTLSCSPISGHRSVSWYQQTPGQGLQFLFEYFSETQRNKGNFPGRFSGRQFSNSRSEMNVSTLELGDSALYLCASSSSDPSRGETQYFGPGTRLLVL.

CDR3 residues: CASSFSGYEQYF. For the CDR3, the DNA is TGTGCCAGCAGCTTTTCAGGCTACGAGCAGTACTTC. V gene TRBV7-2 combines with J gene TRBJ2-7, with no clear D. The CDR3 consists of 12 residues. Germline V lookup: CDR1 SGHTA, CDR2 FQGNSA. Trimming took 3 bases from V and 3 from J, leaving 6 bases between them.

CDR3 in DNA: TGTGCCAGCAGTCCCGGGACAGGGGGTCAGCCCCAGCATTTT. Translated, it gives CASSPGTGGQPQHF. V is TRBV28 and J is TRBJ1-5; 11 bases line up with TRBD1. The J segment lost 6 bases and the V segment lost 5 bases, leaving 3 bases of the junction unmatched. This CDR3 is 14 amino acids long. Germline V gene lookup returns CDR1 MDHEN and CDR2 SYDVKM. The variable domain in full, completed from reference TRBV28 and TRBJ1-5, reads DVKVTQSSRYLVKRTGEKVFLECVQDMDHENMFWYRQDPGLGLRLIYFSYDVKMKEKGDIPEGYSVSREKKERFSLILESASTNQTSMYLCASSPGTGGQPQHFGDGTRLSIL.

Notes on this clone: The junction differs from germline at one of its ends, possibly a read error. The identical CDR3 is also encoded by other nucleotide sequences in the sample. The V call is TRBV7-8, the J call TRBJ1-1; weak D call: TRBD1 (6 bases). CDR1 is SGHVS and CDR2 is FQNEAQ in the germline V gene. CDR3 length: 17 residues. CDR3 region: CASSRRDIVFMNTEAFF. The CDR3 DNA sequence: TGTGCCAGCAGTCGCCGGGACATTGTTTTTATGAACACTGAAGCTTTCTTC.

CDR3 residues: CASSLGASANTGELFF. For the CDR3, the DNA is TGTGCCAGCAGCCTAGGTGCCTCTGCGAACACCGGGGAGCTGTTTTTT. J is TRBJ2-2 and V is TRBV5-4; no definite D call. Trimming pared 4 bases from V and 0 bases from J, leaving 13 bases between. Germline V lookup: CDR1 SGHNT, CDR2 YYREEE (reference sequence). This CDR3 comprises 16 residues.

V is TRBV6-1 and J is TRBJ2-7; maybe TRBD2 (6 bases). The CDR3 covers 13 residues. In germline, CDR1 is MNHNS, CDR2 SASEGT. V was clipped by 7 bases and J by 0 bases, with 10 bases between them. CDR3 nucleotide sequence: TGTGCCAGCACCCGGACTAACTCCTACGAGCAGTACTTC. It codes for CASTRTNSYEQYF.

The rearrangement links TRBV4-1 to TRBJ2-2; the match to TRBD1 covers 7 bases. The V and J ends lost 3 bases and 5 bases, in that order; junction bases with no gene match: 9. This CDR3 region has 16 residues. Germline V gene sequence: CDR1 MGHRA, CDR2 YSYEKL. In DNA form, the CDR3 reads TGCGCCAGCAGCCAGGGCCCGGGACAGAGGACCGGGGAGCTGTTTTTT. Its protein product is CASSQGPGQRTGELFF.

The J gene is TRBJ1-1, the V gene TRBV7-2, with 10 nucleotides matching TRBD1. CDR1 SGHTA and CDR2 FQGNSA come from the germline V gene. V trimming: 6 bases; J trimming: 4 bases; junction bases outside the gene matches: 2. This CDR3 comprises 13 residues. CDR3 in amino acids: CASSRQGATEAFF. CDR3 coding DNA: TGTGCCAGCAGTCGACAGGGGGCCACTGAAGCTTTCTTT.

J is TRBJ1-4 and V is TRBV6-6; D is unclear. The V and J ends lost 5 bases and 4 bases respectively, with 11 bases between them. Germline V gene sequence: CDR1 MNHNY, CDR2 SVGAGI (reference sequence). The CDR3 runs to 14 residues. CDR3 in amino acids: CASSDLTHNEKLFF. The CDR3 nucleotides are TGTGCCAGCAGTGACTTGACACATAATGAAAAACTGTTTTTT.

The CDR3 here is CASRTEYSNQPQHF. CDR3 bases: TGTGCCAGTCGGACAGAATATAGCAATCAGCCCCAGCATTTT. The rearrangement joins TRBV19 to TRBJ1-5; possible D gene TRBD1, 6 bases. The V gene's germline CDR1 is LNHDA and CDR2 SQIVND (reference sequence). V gave up 8 bases and J gave up 0 bases, with 11 bases separating them. The CDR3 loop spans 14 amino acids.

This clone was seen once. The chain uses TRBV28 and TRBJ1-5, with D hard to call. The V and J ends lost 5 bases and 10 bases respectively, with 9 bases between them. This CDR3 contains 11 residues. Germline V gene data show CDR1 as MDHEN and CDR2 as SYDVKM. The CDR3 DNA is TGTGCCAGCAGTGGGGAGGGCCCCCAGCATTTT. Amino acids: CASSGEGPQHF.

The CDR3 protein is CASSRELPGLADFNEQFF. In DNA form, the CDR3 reads TGTGCCAGCAGCCGGGAACTTCCGGGACTAGCGGACTTCAATGAGCAGTTCTTC. The gene calls are TRBV7-9 and TRBJ2-1; 11 nucleotides match TRBD2. V lost 5 bases, J lost 6 bases, and 15 bases stayed unmatched. Germline values: CDR1 SEHNR, CDR2 FQNEAQ (reference sequence). The CDR3 spans 18 residues.

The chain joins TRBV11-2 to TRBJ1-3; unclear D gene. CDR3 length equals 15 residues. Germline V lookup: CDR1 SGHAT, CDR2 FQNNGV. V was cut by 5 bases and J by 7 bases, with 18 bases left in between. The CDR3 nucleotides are TGTGCCAGCAGCCCTCTCGGGAGCCCCGGGAACACCATATATTTT. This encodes CASSPLGSPGNTIYF. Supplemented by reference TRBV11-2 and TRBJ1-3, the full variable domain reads EAGVAQSPRYKIIEKRQSVAFWCNPISGHATLYWYQQILGQGPKLLIQFQNNGVVDDSQLPKDRFSAERLKGVDSTLKIQPAKLEDSAVYLCASSPLGSPGNTIYFGEGSWLTVV.

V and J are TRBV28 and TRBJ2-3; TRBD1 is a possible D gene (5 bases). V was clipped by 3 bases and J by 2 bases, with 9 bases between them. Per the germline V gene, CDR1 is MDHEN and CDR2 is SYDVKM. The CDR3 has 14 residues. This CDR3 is CASSLWGNTDTQYF. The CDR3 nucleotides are TGTGCCAGCAGTTTGTGGGGCAACACAGATACGCAGTATTTT. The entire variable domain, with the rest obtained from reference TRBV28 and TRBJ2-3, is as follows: DVKVTQSSRYLVKRTGEKVFLECVQDMDHENMFWYRQDPGLGLRLIYFSYDVKMKEKGDIPEGYSVSREKKERFSLILESASTNQTSMYLCASSLWGNTDTQYFGPGTRLTVL.

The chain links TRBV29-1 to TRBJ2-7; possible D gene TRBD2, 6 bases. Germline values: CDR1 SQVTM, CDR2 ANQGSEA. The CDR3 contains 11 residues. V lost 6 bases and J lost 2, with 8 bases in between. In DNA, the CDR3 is TGCAGCGTCGGACTACCCTACGAGCAGTACTTC. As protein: CSVGLPYEQYF.

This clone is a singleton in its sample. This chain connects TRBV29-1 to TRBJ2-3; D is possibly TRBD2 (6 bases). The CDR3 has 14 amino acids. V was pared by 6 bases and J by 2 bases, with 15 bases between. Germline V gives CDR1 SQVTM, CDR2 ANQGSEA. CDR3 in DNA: TGCAGCGTGGCCAAGGACTACAACACAGATACGCAGTATTTT. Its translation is CSVAKDYNTDTQYF.

CDR3 in DNA: TGCGCCAGCAGTTTAGGGGGTGTATACAATGAGCAGTTCTTC. This encodes CASSLGGVYNEQFF. The gene calls are TRBV5-1 and TRBJ2-1, with a weak D call TRBD1 (6 bases). CDR3 length: 14 amino acids. Germline V CDR1 and CDR2: SGHRS, YFSETQ. V lost 5 bases to trimming and J lost 4 bases, with 13 bases between them. The whole variable domain, remainder taken from reference TRBV5-1 and TRBJ2-1, is KAGVTQTPRYLIKTRGQQVTLSCSPISGHRSVSWYQQTPGQGLQFLFEYFSETQRNKGNFPGRFSGRQFSNSRSEMNVSTLELGDSALYLCASSLGGVYNEQFFGPGTRLTVL.

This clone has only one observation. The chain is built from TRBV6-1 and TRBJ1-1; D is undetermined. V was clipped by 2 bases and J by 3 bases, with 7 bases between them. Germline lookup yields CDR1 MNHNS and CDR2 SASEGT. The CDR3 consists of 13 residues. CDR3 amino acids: CASSEITDTEAFF. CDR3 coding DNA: TGTGCCAGCAGTGAAATTACAGACACTGAAGCTTTCTTT.